The rows below give T cell receptor beta chains drawn from one sample of a study of beta chain features in type 1 diabetes. The table came from immunoSEQ multiplex PCR; TCRdb's copy has only in-frame clones and leaves some out. The table shows some 410,000 clones, with around 14% occurring only once. The material sequenced was naive CD4+ T cells from blood. These receptors came from a man aged 30 to 45 in good health. The CDR3 runs from the conserved cysteine through the conserved F or W. Each record gives: clone size, D gene, V gene, J gene, CDR3 DNA, CDR3 protein. A D gene is named only where the DNA matches it firmly. The size of a clone is reported for some rows only, either as once, few or many, or as a class for expanded clones.

.	.	TRBV18	TRBJ2-3	TGTGCCAGCTCACCTCGGAGGGGCCTAGGGGAAACAGATACGCAGTATTTT	CASSPRRGLGETDTQYF
.	.	TRBV28	TRBJ2-1	TGTGCCAGCAGCCCTCTCGGCGGCAATGAGCAGTTCTTC	CASSPLGGNEQFF
.	.	TRBV19	TRBJ2-1	TGTGCCAGTAGTGGGGGAGTTATCTACAATGAGCAGTTCTTC	CASSGGVIYNEQFF
.	TRBD2	TRBV2	TRBJ2-3	TGTGCCAGCAGTGGGGGGGGAGATACGCAGTATTTT	CASSGGGDTQYF
few	.	TRBV30	TRBJ1-4	TGTGCCTGGCGTGGGGCGCCAACTAATGAAAAACTGTTTTTT	CAWRGAPTNEKLFF
.	.	TRBV25-1	TRBJ1-1	TGTGCCAGCAGTTCCCAATGGCTTGAAGCTTTCTTT	CASSSQWLEAFF
.	.	TRBV9	TRBJ2-6	TGTGCCAGCAGCGACCGACCCTTGACTGGGGCCAACGTCCTGACTTTC	CASSDRPLTGANVLTF
.	.	TRBV30	TRBJ1-1	TGTGCCTGGAGTAATGGCGAGGGTCGGAACACTGAAGCTTTCTTT	CAWSNGEGRNTEAFF
few	TRBD2	TRBV11-2	TRBJ2-1	TGTGCCAGCAGCTCCCGGACTAGCGGGGGGGCTCTCTTACTCAATGAGCAGTTCTTC	CASSSRTSGGALLLNEQFF
few	.	TRBV29-1	TRBJ1-6	TGCAGCGTCGGGACGGGGGATAATTCACCCCTCCACTTT	CSVGTGDNSPLHF
.	TRBD1	TRBV29-1	TRBJ1-1	TGCAGCGTGAAGACAGGGATATCTGAAGCTTTCTTT	CSVKTGISEAFF
few	.	TRBV5-6	TRBJ1-1	TGTGCCAGCAGCCAATGGGAGGGGCAAGCTTTCTTT	CASSQWEGQAFF
.	.	TRBV4-3	TRBJ2-5	TGCGCCAGCAGCCAAGGTCTAGCCGGAGAGACCCAGTACTTC	CASSQGLAGETQYF
.	TRBD1	TRBV4-3	TRBJ2-7	TGCGCCAGCAGCCAAGGATACAGGGGTTCTTACGAGCAGTACTTC	CASSQGYRGSYEQYF
few	.	TRBV19	TRBJ2-1	TGTGCCAGTAGTAGCAGGGACAATGAGCAGTTCTTC	CASSSRDNEQFF
.	TRBD2	TRBV4-3	TRBJ2-5	TGCGCCAGCAGCCAAGGGCGGGGGGCCCAAGAGACCCAGTACTTC	CASSQGRGAQETQYF
few	TRBD2	TRBV23-1	TRBJ2-3	TGCGCCAGCAGGATAATCGGGACTAGCTTGGGCACAGATACGCAGTATTTT	CASRIIGTSLGTDTQYF